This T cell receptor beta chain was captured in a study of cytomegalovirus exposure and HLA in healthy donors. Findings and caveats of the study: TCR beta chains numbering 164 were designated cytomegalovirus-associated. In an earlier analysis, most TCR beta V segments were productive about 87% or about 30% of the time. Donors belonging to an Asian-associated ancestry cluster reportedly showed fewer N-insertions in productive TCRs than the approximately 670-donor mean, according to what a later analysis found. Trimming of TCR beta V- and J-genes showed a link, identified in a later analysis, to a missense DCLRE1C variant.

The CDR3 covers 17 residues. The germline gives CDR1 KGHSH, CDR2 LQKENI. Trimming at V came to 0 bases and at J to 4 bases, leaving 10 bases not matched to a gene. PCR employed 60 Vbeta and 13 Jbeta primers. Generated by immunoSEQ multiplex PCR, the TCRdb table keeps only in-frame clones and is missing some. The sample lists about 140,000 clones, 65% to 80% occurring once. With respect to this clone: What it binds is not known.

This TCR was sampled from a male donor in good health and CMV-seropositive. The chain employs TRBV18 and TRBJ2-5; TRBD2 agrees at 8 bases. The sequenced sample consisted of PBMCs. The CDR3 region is CASSPPESSGLSETQYF. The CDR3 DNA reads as TGTGCCAGCTCACCACCGGAATCTAGCGGGTTGTCAGAGACCCAGTACTTC.